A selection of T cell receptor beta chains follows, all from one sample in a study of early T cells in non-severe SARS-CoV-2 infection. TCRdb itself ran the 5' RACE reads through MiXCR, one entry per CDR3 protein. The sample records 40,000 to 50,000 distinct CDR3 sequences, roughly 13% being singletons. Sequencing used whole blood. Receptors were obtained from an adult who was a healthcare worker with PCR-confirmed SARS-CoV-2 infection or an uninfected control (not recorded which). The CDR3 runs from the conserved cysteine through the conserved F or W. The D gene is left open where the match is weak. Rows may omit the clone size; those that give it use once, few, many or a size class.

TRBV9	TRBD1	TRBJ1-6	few	CASSVGLQGVNSPLHF	TGTGCCAGCAGCGTAGGACTACAGGGGGTCAATTCACCCCTCCATTTT
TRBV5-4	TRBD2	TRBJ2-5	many	CASSPGLAGAQETQYF	TGTGCCAGCAGCCCCGGACTAGCGGGGGCCCAAGAGACCCAGTACTTC
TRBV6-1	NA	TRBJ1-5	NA	CASSEAGGVSNQPQHF	TGTGCCAGCAGTGAAGCTGGAGGGGTTAGCAATCAGCCCCAGCATTTT
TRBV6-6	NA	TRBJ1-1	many	CASSPPRGSTEAFF	TGTGCCAGCAGCCCGCCAAGGGGGAGCACTGAAGCTTTCTTT
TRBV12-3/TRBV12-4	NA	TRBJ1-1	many	CASGLWATVGTEAFF	TGTGCCAGCGGGCTGTGGGCAACGGTAGGCACTGAAGCTTTCTTT
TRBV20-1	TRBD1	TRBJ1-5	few	CSAKTGRDQPQHF	TGCAGTGCTAAGACAGGGCGCGATCAGCCCCAGCATTTT
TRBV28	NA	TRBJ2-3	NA	CASCFGADTQYF	TGTGCCAGCTGCTTCGGGGCAGATACGCAGTATTTT
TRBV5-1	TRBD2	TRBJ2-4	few	CASSFVAGGPAKNIQYF	TGCGCCAGCAGCTTCGTAGCGGGGGGCCCCGCCAAAAACATTCAGTACTTC
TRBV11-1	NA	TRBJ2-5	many	CASSPLQGRETQYF	TGTGCCAGCAGCCCGTTACAGGGTCGGGAGACCCAGTACTTC
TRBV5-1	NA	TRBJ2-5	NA	CASSLAKETQYF	TGCGCCAGCAGCTTGGCCAAAGAGACCCAGTACTTC